This passage covers 5 T cell receptor beta chains from one sample sequenced in a study of CD8 T cells in ankylosing spondylitis. TCRdb processed the 5' RACE reads anew with MiXCR; each CDR3 protein has one entry. The table includes approximately 180,000 distinct CDR3 sequences, 15% to 20% detected once. The specimen was blood, either unsorted or a sorted T cell fraction (not recorded which). These receptors all stem from a male donor under 30 with ankylosing spondylitis or in good health (not recorded which).

This clonotype appeared many times. This sequence joins TRBV7-9 and TRBJ1-1; TRBD1 might be the D (5 bases). In germline, CDR1 is SEHNR, CDR2 FQNEAQ (reference sequence). V lost 0 bases and J 4 bases, leaving 6 bases between the germline ends. The CDR3 totals 13 residues. CDR3 nucleotide sequence: TGTGCCAGCAGCTTAGCAGGGGCCACTGAAGCTTTCTTT. It encodes CASSLAGATEAFF.

The chain joins TRBV20-1 to TRBJ1-2; D is undetermined. Germline loops: CDR1 DFQATT, CDR2 SNEGSKA (reference sequence). CDR3 length: 15 amino acids. V was trimmed by 0 bases and J by 2 bases, leaving 13 bases between them. CDR3 loop: CSARDPDPGNYGYTF. The CDR3 nucleotides read TGCAGTGCTAGAGATCCAGACCCAGGCAACTATGGCTACACCTTC.

Many counts were recorded for this clonotype. The chain uses TRBV25-1 and TRBJ2-2; D may match TRBD1 or TRBD2 (5 bases each). This CDR3 spans 11 amino acids. Trimming pared 7 bases from V and 6 bases from J, leaving 6 bases between. Germline V gives CDR1 MGHDK, CDR2 SYGVNS. The CDR3 reads CASMGPGELFF. The CDR3 nucleotides are TGTGCCAGCATGGGACCCGGGGAGCTGTTTTTT.

This clonotype has more than one count but fewer than ten. The rearrangement joins TRBV29-1 to TRBJ1-2; TRBD1 matches 8 bases. The V gene's germline CDR1 is SQVTM and CDR2 ANQGSEA. CDR3 length equals 14 residues. V trimming: 2 bases; J trimming: 3 bases; junction bases outside the gene matches: 5. The CDR3 DNA sequence: TGCAGCGTTGAAAGTCAGGGGGCTGACTATGGCTACACCTTC. Its translation: CSVESQGADYGYTF.

This clonotype was found many times. This chain links TRBV25-1 with TRBJ2-2; 7 bases agree with TRBD1. Germline trimming cut 6 bases from V and 0 bases from J; bases unmatched to any gene: 1. The CDR3 consists of 14 residues. Germline loops: CDR1 MGHDK, CDR2 SYGVNS. The CDR3 sequence is CASSGTANTGELFF. CDR3 DNA sequence: TGTGCCAGCAGCGGGACAGCGAACACCGGGGAGCTGTTTTTT.